A single count supports the clone carrying this T cell receptor (beta chain). The data derive from a study of blood T cell repertoires in COVID-19. Repertoires were generated with immunoSEQ multiplex PCR, while TCRdb's copy carries only in-frame clones and drops some. The table lists some 150,000 clones, about 86% of them singletons, with more than 3% in the top ten. J lost 3 bases, V lost 8 bases, and 8 bases had no gene match. The CDR3 loop spans 14 amino acids. Germline V gives CDR1 MNHEY, CDR2 SVGAGI. V gene TRBV6-5 combines with J gene TRBJ2-7, with TRBD1 matching 9 bases. This TCR came from a man in his 70s with acute or convalescent COVID-19. The sequencing input was peripheral blood. CDR3 in amino acids: CASRGDRENYEQYF. The CDR3 DNA reads as TGTGCCAGCCGCGGGGACAGGGAGAACTACGAGCAGTACTTC.